This T cell receptor beta chain was retrieved from a study of Graves' ophthalmopathy and Graves' hyperthyroidism. With 5 bases removed from V and 0 bases from J, the gap between germline ends came to 8 bases. This CDR3 contains 14 residues. This clonotype was recorded at least ten times. Amplification targeted the TCR beta CDR3 regions, with RNA transcripts as the source material. Amplification began with first-round RT-PCR using HTBI primers, then second-round multiplex PCR was performed. TCRdb used MiXCR to reprocess the multiplex PCR reads, holding one entry per CDR3 protein. The table lists some 350,000 distinct CDR3 sequences, about 17% of them singletons, with roughly 2.6% in the top ten.

The chain links TRBV12-3 or TRBV12-4 to TRBJ1-5; D uncertain. The TCR was taken from an adult woman with stable Graves' hyperthyroidism. The sample was peripheral blood. CDR3 nucleotide sequence: TGTGCCAGCAGTAACGGTTATAGCAATCAGCCCCAGCATTTT. This codes for CASSNGYSNQPQHF.